These 27 T cell receptor beta chains share one sample of origin, sequenced in a study of chemoradiotherapy in HPV16-positive cancers. Using immunoSEQ multiplex PCR, the repertoire was profiled, and TCRdb retains in-frame clones only, with some absent. The repertoire holds approximately 58,000 clones, with 90% as singletons. This specimen consisted of blood, obtained from a patient who underwent chemoradiotherapy. These receptors originate from a human donor with HPV-associated anogenital cancer.

This chain joins TRBV6-5 and TRBJ2-1; a possible D gene is TRBD1 (5 bases). The CDR3 totals 15 residues. CDR1 is MNHEY, CDR2 SVGAGI, per germline. Trimming took off 6 bases at V and 0 bases at J, with 12 bases between the two ends. The CDR3 protein is CASSSQTDSYNEQFF. The CDR3 DNA sequence: TGTGCCAGCAGCTCCCAGACAGACTCCTACAATGAGCAGTTCTTC.

This chain links TRBV4-2 with TRBJ2-5, with 9 bases lining up with TRBD1. CDR1 and CDR2 (germline): LGHNA, YNFKEQ. The CDR3 covers 16 residues. V lost 4 bases to trimming and J lost 5 bases; unmatched junction nucleotides: 11. CDR3 protein: CASSPLTGGSQETQYF. The CDR3 region has the DNA TGTGCCAGCAGCCCCTTGACAGGGGGGAGCCAGGAGACCCAGTACTTC.

The V and J genes are TRBV2 and TRBJ2-3; D unclear. V was pared by 3 bases and J by 4 bases, with 11 bases between. The CDR3 runs to 14 residues. Germline loops: CDR1 SNHLY, CDR2 FYNNEI. This chain's CDR3 is CASSDFPRPDTQYF. The CDR3 nucleotides are TGTGCCAGCAGTGACTTCCCCCGCCCAGATACGCAGTATTTT. Variable domain in full (rest from reference TRBV2 and TRBJ2-3): EPEVTQTPSHQVTQMGQEVILRCVPISNHLYFYWYRQILGQKVEFLVSFYNNEISEKSEIFDDQFSVERPDGSNFTLKIRSTKLEDSAMYFCASSDFPRPDTQYFGPGTRLTVL.

Only one count was recorded for this clone. The J gene is TRBJ2-3, the V gene TRBV7-9; 11 bases map to TRBD2. The V and J ends lost 5 bases and 1 base, in that order; junction bases with no gene match: 11. Germline V gene sequence: CDR1 SEHNR, CDR2 FQNEAQ (reference sequence). The CDR3 sequence is 18 residues long. CDR3 DNA: TGTGCCAGCAGCCAAGCTACTAGCGGGAGCCTGGGCACAGATACGCAGTATTTT. Its translation: CASSQATSGSLGTDTQYF.

The V and J genes are TRBV27 and TRBJ2-5; 9 nucleotides align to TRBD2. Germline-derived CDR1 and CDR2 are MNHEY and SMNVEV (reference sequence). There are 16 residues in the CDR3. The V segment lost 6 bases and the J segment 1 base; nucleotides outside the gene matches: 9. CDR3 in amino acids: CASRPLAGAFQETQYF. The DNA of the CDR3 is TGTGCCAGCAGACCCTTAGCGGGAGCCTTCCAAGAGACCCAGTACTTC.

The V and J genes are TRBV27 and TRBJ2-5; 7 bases align to TRBD2. This CDR3 has 14 amino acids. Germline CDR1 MNHEY, CDR2 SMNVEV (reference sequence). Losses at the gene ends were 2 bases for V and 5 bases for J; bases not matched to a gene: 5. CDR3 DNA: TGTGCCAGCAGTTTAGGGGGGGTGGGGGAGACCCAGTACTTC. Translated, it gives CASSLGGVGETQYF.

The chain has TRBV11-3 and TRBJ2-7; 9 positions agree with TRBD2. The CDR3 is 15 amino acids. The germline CDR1 and CDR2 sequences are SGHNT and YENEEA. V shed 5 bases and J 7 bases; nucleotides not matched to a gene: 12. CDR3 in amino acids: CASSISTSGGGEQYF. The CDR3 coding sequence is TGTGCCAGCAGCATTTCGACTAGCGGAGGGGGGGAGCAGTACTTC. The full variable domain, its missing parts supplied by reference TRBV11-3 and TRBJ2-7, is EAGVVQSPRYKIIEKKQPVAFWCNPISGHNTLYWYLQNLGQGPELLIRYENEEAVDDSQLPKDRFSAERLKGVDSTLKIQPAELGDSAVYLCASSISTSGGGEQYFGPGTRLTVT.

In this sample, this clone turned up once. The chain is built from TRBV27 and TRBJ2-7, with no clear D. V was cut by 5 bases and J by 5 bases, with 13 bases left in between. This CDR3 region has 13 residues. Germline V gives CDR1 MNHEY, CDR2 SMNVEV (reference sequence). The CDR3 here is CASSGSDGHEQYF. CDR3 nucleotide sequence: TGTGCCAGCAGTGGGTCAGATGGTCACGAGCAGTACTTC.

This clone was counted a single time. J is TRBJ2-1 and V is TRBV5-4, with D perhaps matching TRBD1 or TRBD2 (6 bases each). V was clipped by 0 bases and J by 6 bases, with 13 bases between them. The CDR3 covers 15 residues. The germline gives CDR1 SGHNT, CDR2 YYREEE (reference sequence). This chain's CDR3 is CASSLEGGGLNEQFF. The CDR3 DNA sequence: TGTGCCAGCAGCTTGGAGGGGGGCGGGCTCAATGAGCAGTTCTTC.

This clone was seen once. This chain links TRBV18 with TRBJ2-5; D perhaps matches TRBD1 (6 bases). The assigned J gene may be wrong: the sequence end matches TRBJ2-7 better. Germline V CDR1 and CDR2: KGHSH, LQKENI. The CDR3 consists of 13 residues. The CDR3 sequence: CASSPGQGHEQYF. CDR3 in DNA: TGTGCCAGCTCACCAGGGCAGGGGCACGAGCAGTACTTC.

This chain uses TRBV5-8 with TRBJ1-1; D is possibly TRBD1 (5 bases). Germline assignment: CDR1 SGHTS and CDR2 YDEGEE. Trimming took off 2 bases at V and 5 bases at J, with 10 bases between the two ends. The length of the CDR3 is 13 residues. The CDR3 sequence is CASSFGRGTEAFF. Here the CDR3 DNA reads TGTGCCAGCAGCTTCGGAAGGGGAACTGAAGCTTTCTTT.

J is TRBJ2-3 and V is TRBV28; maybe TRBD1 (8 bases). CDR1 MDHEN and CDR2 SYDVKM come from the germline V gene. The CDR3 extends over 14 amino acids. Trimming removed 11 bases from V and 4 bases from J, with 19 bases in between. The CDR3 DNA reads TGTGCCGCCGGAGACAGGGGAGGGCCAGATACGCAGTATTTT. This gives the protein CAAGDRGGPDTQYF.

This clone was detected once. The chain has TRBV6-5 and TRBJ1-2; 9 positions match TRBD1. Germline assignment: CDR1 MNHEY and CDR2 SVGAGI. The CDR3 runs 14 residues. The J segment lost 2 bases and the V segment lost 6 bases, leaving 4 bases of the junction unmatched. CDR3: CASRNRGLNYGYTF. CDR3 in DNA: TGTGCCAGCAGGAACAGGGGGCTCAACTATGGCTACACCTTC.

The chain employs TRBV7-9 and TRBJ2-1; 7 bases line up with TRBD1. The CDR3 covers 15 residues. V lost 5 bases and J lost 6; bases outside the gene matches: 10. The V gene's germline CDR1 is SEHNR and CDR2 FQNEAQ (reference sequence). CDR3 loop: CASSQGVARGNEQFF. CDR3 DNA sequence: TGTGCCAGCAGCCAGGGGGTAGCCCGAGGCAATGAGCAGTTCTTC.

The chain recombines TRBV5-8 with TRBJ2-4; 10 bases agree with TRBD1. Germline loops: CDR1 SGHTS, CDR2 YDEGEE. The V segment lost 3 bases and the J segment 7 bases; nucleotides outside the gene matches: 16. CDR3 length equals 18 residues. The CDR3 nucleotides are TGTGCCAGCAGCTCTGGAGGGGGGACAGGGGCACTCAGGAACATTCAGTACTTC. Translated, it gives CASSSGGGTGALRNIQYF.

This clone was recorded a few times. This chain connects TRBV19 to TRBJ1-2; the match to TRBD1 covers 12 bases. Per the germline V gene, CDR1 is LNHDA and CDR2 is SQIVND (reference sequence). Germline trimming cut 4 bases from V and 3 bases from J; bases unmatched to any gene: 9. The CDR3 is made up of 17 amino acids. CDR3 sequence (DNA): TGTGCCAGTAGTACGCTATCGGGACAGGGGGCTGACTATGGCTACACCTTC. Residues: CASSTLSGQGADYGYTF.

The genes are TRBV5-1 and TRBJ2-3; D unresolved. CDR3 length equals 12 residues. Germline values: CDR1 SGHRS, CDR2 YFSETQ. Between the trimmed V and J ends, which lost 0 bases and 4 bases, there was a span of 3 bases. The CDR3 sequence is CASSLDADTQYF. CDR3 DNA sequence: TGCGCCAGCAGCTTGGACGCAGATACGCAGTATTTT.

This chain connects TRBV7-8 to TRBJ2-5; 16 bases agree with TRBD2. This CDR3 contains 16 residues. Germline V lookup: CDR1 SGHVS, CDR2 FQNEAQ. Unmatched junction bases numbered 5, after V lost 5 bases and J lost 5 bases. The CDR3: CASSGGTSGRGETQYF. Here the CDR3 DNA reads TGTGCCAGCAGCGGGGGGACTAGCGGGAGGGGTGAGACCCAGTACTTC.

The chain uses TRBV19 and TRBJ1-5; 9 bases map to TRBD1. The CDR3 has 17 residues. Germline loops: CDR1 LNHDA, CDR2 SQIVND (reference sequence). The junction had 9 bases not matched to a gene; V was cut back by 0 bases and J by 6 bases. Written as DNA, the CDR3 is TGTGCCAGTAGTATAGATGAAGAGACAGGGGGTATTCAGCCCCAGCATTTT. Protein product: CASSIDEETGGIQPQHF.

V is TRBV19 and J is TRBJ2-3; D may correspond to TRBD1 or TRBD2 (5 bases each). V was pared by 6 bases and J by 6 bases, with 13 bases between. CDR1 and CDR2 (germline): LNHDA, SQIVND (reference sequence). The CDR3 is 13 residues long. The CDR3 coding sequence is TGTGCCAGTAGGGGGACCGGGGCGGATACGCAGTATTTT. It translates to CASRGTGADTQYF.

The rearrangement joins TRBV19 to TRBJ2-5; 8 bases are a match to TRBD2. The junction had 10 bases not matched to a gene; V was cut back by 5 bases and J by 5 bases. The germline CDR1 and CDR2 sequences are LNHDA and SQIVND (reference sequence). CDR3 length: 15 amino acids. The CDR3 sequence: CASSPHAGGGETQYF. The CDR3 nucleotides read TGTGCCAGTAGTCCTCACGCGGGGGGCGGTGAGACCCAGTACTTC.

This clone was detected only a few times. Other nucleotide sequences in the sample specify the same CDR3. The chain employs TRBV7-8 and TRBJ2-2; D is uncertain. The ends were cut back, 1 base at V and 3 bases at J, with 3 bases in the middle. Looked up from germline, CDR1 is SGHVS and CDR2 is FQNEAQ. The CDR3 spans 13 residues. For the CDR3, the DNA is TGTGCCAGCAGCTTAGTGGACACCGGGGAGCTGTTTTTT. This gives the protein CASSLVDTGELFF.

The V gene is TRBV9, the J gene TRBJ2-1, with D possibly TRBD2 on 7 matching bases. Germline CDR1 and CDR2: SGDLS and YYNGEE. V lost 0 bases and J 2 bases, leaving 21 bases between the germline ends. The CDR3 length is 19 residues. The CDR3 reads CASSVVGGGPPGTYNEQFF. Written as DNA, the CDR3 is TGTGCCAGCAGCGTAGTAGGGGGAGGGCCCCCGGGGACCTACAATGAGCAGTTCTTC.

The chain is built from TRBV30 and TRBJ2-1; D is ambiguous. The CDR3 runs to 11 residues. The germline CDR1 and CDR2 sequences are GTSNPN and SVGIG (reference sequence). V lost 0 bases to trimming and J lost 8 bases, with 5 bases between them. The CDR3 protein is CAWSVGDEQFF. DNA of the CDR3: TGTGCCTGGAGTGTTGGGGATGAGCAGTTCTTC.

In the case of this clone: Within the sample, other DNA sequences also encode this same CDR3. V gene TRBV29-1 combines with J gene TRBJ2-5; no clear D. The V end lost 4 bases, the J end lost 4 bases, and 1 base lay between the germline ends. The CDR3 length is 9 residues. Germline-derived CDR1 and CDR2 are SQVTM and ANQGSEA. CDR3 protein: CSVGETQYF. CDR3 DNA: TGCAGCGTTGGAGAGACCCAGTACTTC. The full variable domain, in which reference TRBV29-1 and TRBJ2-5 provide the parts outside the CDR3, is SAVISQKPSRDICQRGTSLTIQCQVDSQVTMMFWYRQQPGQSLTLIATANQGSEATYESGFVIDKFPISRPNLTFSTLTVSNMSPEDSSIYLCSVGETQYFGPGTRLLVL.

The chain joins TRBV18 to TRBJ1-1; D gene ambiguous. Trimming removed 4 bases at V and 1 base at J, with 13 bases between. Germline V gene sequence: CDR1 KGHSH, CDR2 LQKENI. This CDR3 has 15 amino acids. CDR3 in DNA: TGTGCCAGCTCACTCGCCAGTTTACCGAACACTGAAGCTTTCTTT. As protein: CASSLASLPNTEAFF.

The chain combines TRBV18 with TRBJ2-3, with 9 bases identical to TRBD2. The CDR3 runs 15 residues. Unmatched junction bases numbered 4, after V lost 4 bases and J lost 2 bases. CDR1 is KGHSH, CDR2 LQKENI, per germline. The CDR3 loop reads CASSQGTSSTDTQYF. The DNA of the CDR3 is TGTGCCAGCTCACAAGGGACTAGCTCCACAGATACGCAGTATTTT. The full variable domain, its missing parts supplied by reference TRBV18 and TRBJ2-3, is NAGVMQNPRHLVRRRGQEARLRCSPMKGHSHVYWYRQLPEEGLKFMVYLQKENIIDESGMPKERFSAEFPKEGPSILRIQQVVRGDSAAYFCASSQGTSSTDTQYFGPGTRLTVL.